This entry features one T cell receptor beta chain sequence. V lost 5 bases, J lost 3 bases, and 7 bases lay in between. Germline CDR1 and CDR2: SQVTM and ANQGSEA. The CDR3 is 11 residues long. Those enrolled in Seattle joined during active infection and were followed longitudinally afterward. The data were produced by immunoSEQ multiplex PCR, yet TCRdb's version contains in-frame clones alone and is incomplete. The sample lists around 370,000 clones; about 89% were seen once. This entry is derived from a study of blood T cell repertoires in COVID-19. For the study at large: Samples came from the United States, Italy and Spain, spanning acute and convalescent COVID-19.

This receptor was taken from a woman in her fifties or sixties with COVID-19, enrolled during active disease. The chain joins TRBV29-1 to TRBJ2-5; D gene uncertain. Sample: peripheral blood. The CDR3 region is CSVRREETQYF. The CDR3 DNA reads TGCAGCGTTAGAAGAGAAGAGACCCAGTACTTC.